Here is one T cell receptor beta chain with its context. The sample originates from a study of CD8 T cells in Susac syndrome. RNA was extracted with the RNeasy kit, and a quantity of roughly 0.45 to 1 ug was reverse transcribed using random hexamers. TCRdb ran MiXCR on the immunoSEQ multiplex PCR reads and lists one entry per CDR3 protein. The profile shows some 200,000 distinct CDR3 sequences, approximately 95% of them singletons. The patients who served as multiple sclerosis controls were treatment-naive and had stable or active relapsing-remitting disease that fulfilled the revised McDonald criteria. CD8+ and CD4+ T cells were negatively isolated; TEMRA cells were FACS-enriched. V gave up 3 bases and J gave up 7 bases; unmatched junction bases: 8. This CDR3 has 15 residues.

This TCR was sampled from a human donor with multiple sclerosis. The chain employs TRBV12-3 or TRBV12-4 and TRBJ2-2; 7 positions agree with TRBD1. The sample was CD4+ T cells from PBMCs. The CDR3 DNA sequence: TGTGCCAGCAGTTTCGCCCAGGGGGTTGACGGGGAGCTGTTTTTT. Its protein is CASSFAQGVDGELFF.